This passage covers 5 T cell receptor beta chains from one sample sequenced in a study of Graves' ophthalmopathy and Graves' hyperthyroidism. Transcripts of RNA were the source for amplifying TCR beta CDR3 regions. RT-PCR in the first round used HTBI primers; a second-round multiplex PCR followed. MiXCR, run by TCRdb on the multiplex PCR reads, gives a single entry per CDR3 protein. This table holds hundreds of thousands of distinct CDR3 sequences, 20% to 25% found once. Sequences were obtained from peripheral blood. Receptor source: a woman aged 18-29 years with stable Graves' hyperthyroidism. Some clones in this sample may be carry-over from other donors' samples.

V usage is TRBV19 and J usage is TRBJ1-1; possibly TRBD1 for D (6 bases). CDR3 length: 13 amino acids. Germline V gene sequence: CDR1 LNHDA, CDR2 SQIVND (reference sequence). V dropped 3 bases and J dropped 5 bases, with 10 bases sitting between them. CDR3 amino acids: CASSIEGVTEAFF. CDR3 in DNA: TGTGCCAGTAGTATCGAGGGGGTGACTGAAGCTTTCTTT.

This clonotype appeared many times. The chain joins TRBV2 to TRBJ1-2; possible D gene TRBD1, 6 bases. The V gene's germline CDR1 is SNHLY and CDR2 FYNNEI. This CDR3 spans 12 amino acids. Trimming took off 10 bases at V and 4 bases at J, with 13 bases between the two ends. In nucleotides, the CDR3 is TGTGCCAATTCTGACAGGAGCTATGGCTACACCTTC. This gives the protein CANSDRSYGYTF.

There are many counts of this clonotype. The chain recombines TRBV2 with TRBJ1-5, with D uncertain. This CDR3 has 15 residues. CDR1 and CDR2 from the germline V gene are SNHLY and FYNNEI. V lost 6 bases, J lost 2 bases, and 14 bases lay in between. The CDR3 DNA sequence: TGTGCCAGCAGCCGAAAGATGGTGGGCAATCAGCCCCAGCATTTT. Amino acid sequence: CASSRKMVGNQPQHF.

This clonotype showed up just a few times. The chain is built from TRBV7-2 and TRBJ1-2, with D perhaps TRBD1 (5 bases). V was cut by 8 bases and J by 1 base, with 11 bases left in between. The V gene's germline CDR1 is SGHTA and CDR2 FQGNSA. CDR3 size: 13 residues. CDR3 region: CASGTGDNYGYTF. For the CDR3, the DNA is TGTGCCAGCGGCACGGGGGATAACTATGGCTACACCTTC. The full variable domain, in which reference TRBV7-2 and TRBJ1-2 provide the parts outside the CDR3, is GAGVSQSPSNKVTEKGKDVELRCDPISGHTALYWYRQSLGQGLEFLIYFQGNSAPDKSGLPSDRFSAERTGGSVSTLTIQRTQQEDSAVYLCASGTGDNYGYTFGSGTRLTVV.

This clonotype was counted between two and nine times. This chain links TRBV28 with TRBJ1-5; TRBD1 aligns across 7 bases. This CDR3 spans 15 amino acids. The V and J ends lost 2 bases and 7 bases, in that order; junction bases with no gene match: 8. CDR1 MDHEN and CDR2 SYDVKM come from the germline V gene. The CDR3 bases are TGTGCCAGCAGTTTACACAGGGGTGATGACCAGCCCCAGCATTTT. It is translated as CASSLHRGDDQPQHF.